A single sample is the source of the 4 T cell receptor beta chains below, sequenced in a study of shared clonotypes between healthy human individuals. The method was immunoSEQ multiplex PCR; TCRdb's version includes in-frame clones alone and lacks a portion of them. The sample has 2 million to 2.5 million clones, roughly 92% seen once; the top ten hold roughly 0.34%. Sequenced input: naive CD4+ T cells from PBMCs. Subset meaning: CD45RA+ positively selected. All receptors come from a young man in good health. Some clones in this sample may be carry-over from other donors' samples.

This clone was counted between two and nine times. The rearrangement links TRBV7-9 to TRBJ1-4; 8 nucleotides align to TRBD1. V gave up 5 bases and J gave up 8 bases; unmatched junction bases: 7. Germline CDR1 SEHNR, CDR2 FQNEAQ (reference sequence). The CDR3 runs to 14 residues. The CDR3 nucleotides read TGTGCCAGCAGCGAATCAGGGGGCCGGGAAAAACTGTTTTTT. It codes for CASSESGGREKLFF. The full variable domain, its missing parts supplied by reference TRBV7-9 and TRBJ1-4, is DTGVSQNPRHKITKRGQNVTFRCDPISEHNRLYWYRQTLGQGPEFLTYFQNEAQLEKSRLLSDRFSAERPKGSFSTLEIQRTEQGDSAMYLCASSESGGREKLFFGSGTQLSVL.

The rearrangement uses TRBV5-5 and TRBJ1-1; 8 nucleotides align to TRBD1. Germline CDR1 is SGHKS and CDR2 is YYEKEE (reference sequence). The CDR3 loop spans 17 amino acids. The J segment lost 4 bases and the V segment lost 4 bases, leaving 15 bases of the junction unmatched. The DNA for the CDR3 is TGTGCCAGCAGCCCCCGAGGGCAGGGGGCTTCGTTCACTGAAGCTTTCTTT. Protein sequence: CASSPRGQGASFTEAFF.

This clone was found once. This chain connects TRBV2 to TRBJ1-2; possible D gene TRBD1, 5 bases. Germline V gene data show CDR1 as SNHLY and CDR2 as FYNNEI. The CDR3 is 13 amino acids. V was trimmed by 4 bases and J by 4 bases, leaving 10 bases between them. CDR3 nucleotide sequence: TGTGCCAGCAGTGCAGGGACTAGCTATGGCTACACCTTC. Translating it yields CASSAGTSYGYTF.

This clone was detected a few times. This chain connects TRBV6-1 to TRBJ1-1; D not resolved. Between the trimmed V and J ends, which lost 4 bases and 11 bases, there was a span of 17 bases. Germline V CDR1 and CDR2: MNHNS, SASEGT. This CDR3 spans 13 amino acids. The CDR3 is CASSVSGEGTAFF. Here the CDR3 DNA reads TGTGCCAGCAGTGTCAGCGGAGAGGGTACGGCTTTCTTT.